A single sample gave rise to the 3 T cell receptor beta chains below, sequenced in a study of shared clonotypes between healthy human individuals. Only in-frame clones appear in the TCRdb table, and some are missing; sequencing was by immunoSEQ multiplex PCR. In the table there are about 460,000 clones, approximately 80% of which are singletons. The sequencing sample was made of PBMCs. These receptors came from a woman aged 40 to 50 in good health. Some clones in this sample may be carry-over from other donors' samples.

CDR3 DNA: TGTGCCAGCAGCCGCCAGGGGGCGGGTGAGCAGTTCTTC. Translated: CASSRQGAGEQFF. V usage is TRBV7-9 and J usage is TRBJ2-1; TRBD1 aligns across 8 bases. CDR1 and CDR2 from the germline V gene are SEHNR and FQNEAQ (reference sequence). J gave up 9 bases and V 5 bases, and 6 bases lay outside the gene matches. The CDR3 has 13 amino acids.

This chain uses TRBV5-6 with TRBJ2-1; 10 bases are a match to TRBD2. V lost 6 bases and J lost 7; bases outside the gene matches: 7. Germline V gene lookup returns CDR1 SGHDT and CDR2 YYEEEE. The CDR3 has 14 residues. The CDR3 DNA is TGTGCCAGCATATCCCGGACTAGCGGAAATGAGCAGTTCTTC. Its translation: CASISRTSGNEQFF.

CDR3 in DNA: TGTGCCAGCACCCATGGTTCTAGCTACAATGAGCAGTTCTTC. As protein: CASTHGSSYNEQFF. The rearrangement joins TRBV28 to TRBJ2-1; D remains unclear. The CDR3 sequence is 14 residues long. Germline CDR1 and CDR2: MDHEN and SYDVKM. The ends were cut back, 7 bases at V and 3 bases at J, with 13 bases in the middle.